The rows below give T cell receptor beta chains drawn from one sample of a study of shared clonotypes between healthy human individuals. Measured with immunoSEQ multiplex PCR; TCRdb has only the in-frame clones, and not every one. The data show about 2.4 million clones, over 85% seen once. The material sequenced was naive CD4+ T cells from PBMCs. These receptors all stem from a man aged 18 to 29 in good health. Some clones in this sample may be carry-over from other donors' samples. CDR3s include the opening cysteine and the closing phenylalanine or tryptophan. The D gene is left open where the match is weak. Part of the rows lack a size; the others show once, few, many or a class for expanded clones.

d_call	v_call	j_call	clone_size	cdr3_nt	cdr3_aa
NA	TRBV6-1	TRBJ1-2	NA	TGTGCCAGCACCCAGACAGAAGGCTACACCTTC	CASTQTEGYTF
TRBD2	TRBV5-1	TRBJ2-7	NA	TGCGCCAGCAGCTTGGAGGGGACTAGCGGGAGCGAGCAGTACTTC	CASSLEGTSGSEQYF
NA	TRBV28	TRBJ2-2	NA	TGTGCCAGCAGTTTACGGGCCCGGATCACCGGGGAGCTGTTTTTT	CASSLRARITGELFF
NA	TRBV21-1	TRBJ2-7	NA	TGTGCCAGCAGCAAGTGGGGGGACACACTCGCCCCCTACGAGCAGTACTTC	CASSKWGDTLAPYEQYF
NA	TRBV6-6	TRBJ2-5	NA	TGTGCCAGCAGTTATGGGGTATTGGAGACCCAGTACTTC	CASSYGVLETQYF
NA	TRBV7-2	TRBJ2-5	NA	TGTGCCAGCAGCTTAGGGGGCCACGCCGGAGAGACCCAGTACTTC	CASSLGGHAGETQYF
NA	TRBV2	TRBJ1-3	NA	TGTGCCAGCAGTGAAGCCCAAGCCAGCTCTGGAAACACCATATATTTT	CASSEAQASSGNTIYF
NA	TRBV27	TRBJ1-4	NA	TGTGCCAGCAGTTTATCGGGACTTCCTAATGAAAAACTGTTTTTT	CASSLSGLPNEKLFF
TRBD1	TRBV29-1	TRBJ2-2	NA	TGCAGCGTAGAGGGACAGGGGACCGGGGAGCTGTTTTTT	CSVEGQGTGELFF
TRBD1	TRBV5-1	TRBJ1-1	NA	TGCGCCAGCAGCCTACAGGGGAGTGGCACTGAAGCTTTCTTT	CASSLQGSGTEAFF
NA	TRBV19	TRBJ1-4	NA	TGTGCCAGTAGCATCCAGACAGCTGCTGGTGAAAAACTGTTTTTT	CASSIQTAAGEKLFF
NA	TRBV10-3	TRBJ1-1	NA	TGTGCCATCAGTGGGCCCCGAACCCCAAAAACTGAAGCTTTCTTT	CAISGPRTPKTEAFF
TRBD2	TRBV7-9	TRBJ2-7	NA	TGTGCCAGCAGCTCGGGACTAGCGGGAGAAGTGCAGTACTTC	CASSSGLAGEVQYF
TRBD2	TRBV27	TRBJ2-5	NA	TGTGCCAGCAGTCCGACTAGCGGGAGATGGGAGACCCAGTACTTC	CASSPTSGRWETQYF
NA	TRBV14	TRBJ2-4	NA	TGTGCCAGCAGCCAAGCGGGAGCCGGCATTCAGTACTTC	CASSQAGAGIQYF
NA	TRBV6-1	TRBJ1-2	NA	TGTGCCAGCAGTGAAGCTGGGACCGTTTATGGCTACACCTTC	CASSEAGTVYGYTF
NA	TRBV6-1	TRBJ2-7	NA	TGTGCCAGCCGCCCCTTGGGTCCCTACGAGCAGTACTTC	CASRPLGPYEQYF
NA	TRBV10-3	TRBJ2-7	once	TGTGCCATCCAAACGGGGTCCTTTTACGAGCAGTACTTC	CAIQTGSFYEQYF
NA	TRBV6-4	TRBJ2-1	NA	TGTGCCAGCAGTGACTTGTCGAATGAGCAGTTCTTC	CASSDLSNEQFF
TRBD2	TRBV19	TRBJ2-7	NA	TGTGCCAGTAGTATCCGTGGTAGCGGGAGCATCTTAAACGAGCAGTACTTC	CASSIRGSGSILNEQYF
NA	TRBV4-1	TRBJ2-3	NA	TGCGCCAGCAGCCAAGGAGTAGCGGGACAGACAGATACGCAGTATTTT	CASSQGVAGQTDTQYF
NA	TRBV7-2	TRBJ2-1	NA	TGTGCCAGCAGCTTAGTACTAGCTTACAATGAGCAGTTCTTC	CASSLVLAYNEQFF
TRBD1	TRBV10-3	TRBJ2-6	NA	TGTGCCATCTCCCCGAGGACAGGTTCGTTCTCTGGGGCCAACGTCCTGACTTTC	CAISPRTGSFSGANVLTF
NA	TRBV18	TRBJ1-1	NA	TGTGCCAGCTCACCAGAGATGAACACTGAAGCTTTCTTT	CASSPEMNTEAFF
NA	TRBV28	TRBJ1-1	NA	TGTGCCAGCAGTCGGGGGTTGTCCACTGAAGCTTTCTTT	CASSRGLSTEAFF
NA	TRBV7-9	TRBJ2-1	NA	TGTGCCAGGATCTCCTCTCGGTTCTTC	CARISSRFF
NA	TRBV29-1	TRBJ2-5	NA	TGCAGCGTAGAGCCAGACACCGCGGCGGAGACCCAGTACTTC	CSVEPDTAAETQYF
NA	TRBV5-4	TRBJ2-7	NA	TGTGCCAGCAGCCGCGTTGGGGGCCTGGGGCAGTACTTC	CASSRVGGLGQYF
NA	TRBV18	TRBJ2-5	once	TGTGCCAGCTCACCACTTTCACAGCAAGAGACCCAGTACTTC	CASSPLSQQETQYF
TRBD2	TRBV9	TRBJ2-1	NA	TGTGCCAGCGCGACTACTAGCGGCCCCTACAATGAGCAGTTCTTC	CASATTSGPYNEQFF
NA	TRBV28	TRBJ1-1	NA	TGTGCCAGCCGGACCCTCGGTGAAGCTTTCTTT	CASRTLGEAFF
NA	TRBV9	TRBJ1-2	NA	TGTGCCAGCAGCGTAGGCCAGGGGAACTATGGCTACACCTTC	CASSVGQGNYGYTF
TRBD2	TRBV11-3	TRBJ2-1	NA	TGTGCCAGCAGCTTAGTCACTAGCGGGAACTACAATGAGCAGTTCTTC	CASSLVTSGNYNEQFF
NA	TRBV19	TRBJ2-5	NA	TGTGCCAGTAGTGGGGGCCGGGCAGAGACCCAGTACTTC	CASSGGRAETQYF
NA	TRBV2	TRBJ1-5	NA	TGTGCCAGCAGTGAAGGGGGGCCCGTCAATCAGCCCCAGCATTTT	CASSEGGPVNQPQHF
NA	TRBV28	TRBJ1-3	NA	TGTGCCAGCAGTTTGTCAGGAAACACCATATATTTT	CASSLSGNTIYF
NA	TRBV19	TRBJ1-3	NA	TGTGCCAGTAGGCGTAACTCTGCTGGAAACACCATATATTTT	CASRRNSAGNTIYF
NA	TRBV2	TRBJ1-5	NA	TGTGCCAGCAAAGGGCAGAGTAATCAGCCCCAGCATTTT	CASKGQSNQPQHF
TRBD1	TRBV29-1	TRBJ1-2	NA	TGCAGCGTTGAGAGTACAGGGGGCCTTGGCTACACCTTC	CSVESTGGLGYTF
NA	TRBV2	TRBJ1-2	NA	TGTGCCAGCAGTGTAGCCGGGGATGGCTACACCTTC	CASSVAGDGYTF
NA	TRBV30	TRBJ1-2	NA	TGTGCCTGGATCGGGGAGGGAAGGGGGAGAGGCTACACCTTC	CAWIGEGRGRGYTF
TRBD1	TRBV5-1	TRBJ1-5	once	TGCGCCAGCAGCTTGCACAGGGGGCTTGATCAGCCCCAGCATTTT	CASSLHRGLDQPQHF
NA	TRBV9	TRBJ2-1	few	TGTGCCAGCAGCGTGATGGACACGGGTAATGAGCAGTTCTTC	CASSVMDTGNEQFF
TRBD1	TRBV7-6	TRBJ2-7	NA	TGTGCCAGCAGCTTGGACAGGTACTACGAGCAGTACTTC	CASSLDRYYEQYF
TRBD2	TRBV6-6	TRBJ2-7	NA	TGTGCCAGCACCCCCCCGGGCGGGAGGGCCGAGCAGTACTTC	CASTPPGGRAEQYF
NA	TRBV19	TRBJ1-5	NA	TGTGCCAGTAGTTCACAGGCGGAGCGTCAGCCCCAGCATTTT	CASSSQAERQPQHF
NA	TRBV6-6	TRBJ1-4	NA	TGTGCCAGCAAGGAGGGTTACGAAAAACTGTTTTTT	CASKEGYEKLFF
TRBD1	TRBV28	TRBJ1-5	NA	TGTGCCAGCAGTTACCCCCAGGGGGCGCGGCAGCCCCAGCATTTT	CASSYPQGARQPQHF
TRBD2	TRBV6-1	TRBJ2-7	NA	TGTGCCAGCGAGCGGGAATCCTACGAGCAGTACTTC	CASERESYEQYF
NA	TRBV4-1	TRBJ2-1	once	TGCGCCAGCAGCCGACTACCGTCGGACAAGCATGAGCAGTTCTTC	CASSRLPSDKHEQFF
NA	TRBV10-1	TRBJ2-7	NA	TGCGCCAGCAGTGAGTATGGAACAGGCTACGAGCAGTACTTC	CASSEYGTGYEQYF
TRBD1	TRBV18	TRBJ1-3	NA	TGTGCCAGCTCAACGGCCGAGACAGGGTCCGCTGGAAACACCATATATTTT	CASSTAETGSAGNTIYF
TRBD1	TRBV18	TRBJ1-2	NA	TGTGCCAGCTCACCAGGGGACAGGGATATACCCGACTACACCTTC	CASSPGDRDIPDYTF
NA	TRBV29-1	TRBJ2-5	NA	TGCAGCGTGCTGCGGAACAAAGAGACCCAGTACTTC	CSVLRNKETQYF